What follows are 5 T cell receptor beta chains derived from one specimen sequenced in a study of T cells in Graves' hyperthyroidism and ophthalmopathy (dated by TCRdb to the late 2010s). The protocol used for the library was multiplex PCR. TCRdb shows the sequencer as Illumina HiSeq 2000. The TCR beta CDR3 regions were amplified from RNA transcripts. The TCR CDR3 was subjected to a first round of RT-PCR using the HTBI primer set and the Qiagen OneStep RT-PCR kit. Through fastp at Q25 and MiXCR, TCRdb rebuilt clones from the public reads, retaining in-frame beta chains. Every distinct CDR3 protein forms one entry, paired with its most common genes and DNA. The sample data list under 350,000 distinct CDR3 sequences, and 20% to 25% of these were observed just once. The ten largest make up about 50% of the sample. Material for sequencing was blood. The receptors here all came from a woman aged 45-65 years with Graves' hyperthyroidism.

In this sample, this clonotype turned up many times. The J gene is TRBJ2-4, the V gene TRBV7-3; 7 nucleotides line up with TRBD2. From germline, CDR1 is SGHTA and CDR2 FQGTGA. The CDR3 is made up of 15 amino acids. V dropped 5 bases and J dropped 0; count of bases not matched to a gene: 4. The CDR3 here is CASSPGGLAKNIQYF. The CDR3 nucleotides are TGTGCCAGCAGCCCGGGGGGTTTAGCCAAAAACATTCAGTACTTC.

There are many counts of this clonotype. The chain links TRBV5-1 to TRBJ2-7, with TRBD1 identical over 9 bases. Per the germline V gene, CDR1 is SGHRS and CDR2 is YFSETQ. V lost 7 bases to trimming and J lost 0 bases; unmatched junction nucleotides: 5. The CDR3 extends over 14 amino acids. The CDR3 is CASGTGQSSYEQYF. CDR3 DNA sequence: TGCGCCAGCGGGACAGGGCAGAGCTCCTACGAGCAGTACTTC.

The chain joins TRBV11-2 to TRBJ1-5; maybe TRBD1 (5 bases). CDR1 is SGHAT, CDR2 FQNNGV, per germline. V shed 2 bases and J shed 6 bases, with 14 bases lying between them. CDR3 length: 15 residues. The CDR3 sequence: CASSLSGRATQPQHF. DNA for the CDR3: TGTGCCAGCAGCTTATCAGGCAGGGCGACTCAGCCCCAGCATTTT. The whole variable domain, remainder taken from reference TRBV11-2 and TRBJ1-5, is EAGVAQSPRYKIIEKRQSVAFWCNPISGHATLYWYQQILGQGPKLLIQFQNNGVVDDSQLPKDRFSAERLKGVDSTLKIQPAKLEDSAVYLCASSLSGRATQPQHFGDGTRLSIL.

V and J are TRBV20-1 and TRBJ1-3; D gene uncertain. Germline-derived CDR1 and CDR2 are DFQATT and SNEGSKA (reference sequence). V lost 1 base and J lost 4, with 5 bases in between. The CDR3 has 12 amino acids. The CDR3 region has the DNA TGCAGTGCTAGAGTTGAGGGAAACACCATATATTTT. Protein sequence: CSARVEGNTIYF.

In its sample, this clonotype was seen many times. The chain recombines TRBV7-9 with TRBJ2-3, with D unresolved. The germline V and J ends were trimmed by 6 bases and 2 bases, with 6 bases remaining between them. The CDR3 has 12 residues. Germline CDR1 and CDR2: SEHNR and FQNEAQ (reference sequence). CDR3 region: CASSSFTDTQYF. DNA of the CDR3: TGTGCCAGCAGTTCTTTCACAGATACGCAGTATTTT.